The sequence of this T cell receptor beta chain was determined in a study of spatial heterogeneity in lung cancer (dated by TCRdb to about 2019). In the study overall: The donors were approximately 70 patients from the lung TRACERx cohort who had early-stage, untreated non-small cell lung cancer. Follow-up PBMC samples were sequenced whenever available, with the median time to follow-up being 2 to 3 years after resection. Beta-chain transcripts were consistently detected in greater numbers than alpha-chain transcripts, which likely reflects a higher abundance of beta-chain transcripts. In the raw uncorrected reads, each unique combination of TCR and UMI appeared more than ten times on average. In non-small cell lung cancer, the study quantitatively compared TCR alpha and beta repertoires across several tumor regions, matched nontumor lung, and blood. TCR repertoire features were related to nonsynonymous mutation counts determined by whole-exome sequencing of tumor tissue. At surgery, both alpha and beta chains were TCR-sequenced in over 200 tumor regions, approximately 64 matched nontumor lung samples and a few dozen PBMC samples. Summary of the overall study and its limitations: Ubiquitous expanded tumor TCRs showed up in blood more often at tumor resection than at routine follow-up. Confirming at a functional level the hypothesis that regional TCRs recognize regional mutations was considered to require additional single-cell paired TCR alpha and beta sequencing. Only approximately 13 patients were included in comparisons of baseline and follow-up blood repertoires.

Reading the label with the study, this specimen's time point is: blood at routine non-recurrence follow-up after resection. Without any cell sorting, TCR sequencing was performed on whole RNA extracted either from tumor and nontumor lung tissue or from cryopreserved PBMC samples. Only patients for whom sufficient RNA was available from at least two tumor regions were selected for TCR sequencing. This clonotype appeared a few times. Its antigen is not yet known. There are no base qualities to consult, and no much larger clone falls within one base. V and J lose 8 bases and 4 bases, and a span of 8 bases separates them. The CDR3 spans 11 residues, from the cysteine through the phenylalanine. Kept here is only the CDR3 DNA, which spans 33 bases and is read in frame from base 1. Receptor libraries were prepared by 5' RACE. The sequencing machine was a NextSeq 500. To allow correction of PCR and sequencing errors, the TCR library protocol tagged every TCR cDNA molecule with a unique molecular identifier. The study's own analysis went as follows. Decombinator tools were used for TCR identification, UMI-based error correction and CDR3 extraction. TCRs above a frequency of 2 per 1,000, corresponding to the top 1% of the tumor frequency distribution, were defined as expanded. Each repertoire was subsampled 100 times to 5,000 TCRs, after which Renyi diversity was computed with the R vegan package. CDR3 similarity networks were built from amino acid triplet string-kernel similarity, with CDR3s being connected when pairwise similarity was above 0.82. TCRdb reprocessed the public reads (quality trimming at Q25 with fastp, clone calling with MiXCR) and kept in-frame beta chains. Rows with one shared CDR3 protein collapse into an entry with the most common genes and DNA. The V and J calls and clone size are TCRdb's, not the authors'. Here the sample has 45,000 to 65,000 distinct CDR3 sequences; under 8% occur a single time. Jointly, the top ten make up approximately 40% of the sample.

The chain is encoded by TRBV12-3 or TRBV12-4 joined to TRBJ1-1, with the D segment identity uncertain. The sequencing used PBMCs, collected at follow-up. This clonotype was sampled from a female donor with early-stage non-small cell lung cancer. The CDR3 region: CASESPTEAFF. At the DNA level, the sequence is TGTGCCAGCGAAAGCCCCACTGAAGCTTTCTTT.